Below, 14 T cell receptor beta chains from the same sample are listed, as sequenced in a study of control samples from healthy donors and cancer patients. Assay used: immunoSEQ multiplex PCR; TCRdb lists only in-frame clones, some missing. The sample features some 180,000 clones, with about 2.2% in its top ten. The source material was blood. These receptors were obtained from a woman in her 30s in good health.

The CDR3 loop reads CASSELGLAGSYEQYF. Written as DNA, the CDR3 is TGTGCCAGCAGTGAACTAGGACTAGCGGGGTCCTACGAGCAGTACTTC. V is TRBV2 and J is TRBJ2-7; 12 bases fit TRBD2. V lost 2 bases and J lost 1; bases outside the gene matches: 3. Germline assignment: CDR1 SNHLY and CDR2 FYNNEI. This CDR3 spans 16 amino acids.

The CDR3 DNA is TGTGCCAGCAGTTTCGCAGTGGGGGGTCAGCCCCAGCATTTT. This encodes CASSFAVGGQPQHF. The rearrangement joins TRBV28 to TRBJ1-5; weak D call: TRBD1 (5 bases). The CDR3 has 14 residues. Germline CDR1 and CDR2: MDHEN and SYDVKM. The ends were cut back, 3 bases at V and 6 bases at J, with 12 bases in the middle.

The rearrangement uses TRBV20-1 and TRBJ1-2, with D uncertain. Per the germline V gene, CDR1 is DFQATT and CDR2 is SNEGSKA (reference sequence). The CDR3 has 10 amino acids. The CDR3 here is CSPGGDGYTF. The DNA for the CDR3 is TGCAGCCCGGGCGGAGATGGCTACACCTTC.

This chain connects TRBV29-1 to TRBJ1-2; 8 bases line up with TRBD1. Germline assignment: CDR1 SQVTM and CDR2 ANQGSEA. This CDR3 is 14 amino acids long. V lost 6 bases, J lost 0 bases, and 6 bases stayed unmatched. The CDR3 bases are TGCAGCGTAGGGACAGGAGCCTCTAACTATGGCTACACCTTC. Protein: CSVGTGASNYGYTF.

The CDR3 DNA reads TGTGCCAGCAGCCCAGGACAGAATGGCTACACCTTC. Translated, it gives CASSPGQNGYTF. The chain employs TRBV14 and TRBJ1-2; perhaps TRBD1 as D (6 bases). Trimming took off 4 bases at V and 6 bases at J, with 9 bases between the two ends. Germline V lookup: CDR1 SGHDN, CDR2 FVKESK. The CDR3 contains 12 residues.

On this clone itself: This same CDR3 is encoded by further DNA sequences in the sample. The rearrangement links TRBV4-1 to TRBJ1-5; D call uncertain. Germline lookup yields CDR1 MGHRA and CDR2 YSYEKL. The CDR3 covers 12 residues. The V and J ends lost 1 base and 7 bases respectively, with 5 bases between them. The CDR3 region is CASSQGNQPQHF. DNA for the CDR3: TGCGCCAGCAGCCAAGGGAACCAGCCCCAGCATTTT.

This chain links TRBV19 with TRBJ1-2; D remains ambiguous. V gave up 9 bases and J gave up 4 bases, with 6 bases separating them. CDR1 is LNHDA, CDR2 SQIVND, per germline (reference sequence). The CDR3 consists of 10 residues. The CDR3 loop reads CASPGYGYTF. The DNA for the CDR3 is TGTGCCAGCCCTGGCTATGGCTACACCTTC.

The chain employs TRBV28 and TRBJ1-6; perhaps TRBD1 as D (6 bases). V was clipped by 7 bases and J by 0 bases, with 22 bases between them. CDR3 size: 19 residues. Germline CDR1 MDHEN, CDR2 SYDVKM. CDR3 sequence: CASTAGVGGLSSYNSPLHF. Written as DNA, the CDR3 is TGTGCCAGCACCGCCGGGGTCGGGGGGCTCAGCTCCTATAATTCACCCCTCCACTTT.

The rearrangement joins TRBV5-4 to TRBJ2-1; D is possibly TRBD2 (5 bases). The germline V gene encodes CDR1 SGHNT and CDR2 YYREEE (reference sequence). Between the trimmed V and J ends, which lost 0 bases and 3 bases, there was a span of 10 bases. CDR3 length equals 15 residues. CDR3 nucleotides: TGTGCCAGCAGCTTGGGCTCGGGGAGCTACAATGAGCAGTTCTTC. It encodes CASSLGSGSYNEQFF.

This chain connects TRBV6-5 to TRBJ2-5; no clear D. The CDR3 totals 16 residues. Germline CDR1 is MNHEY and CDR2 is SVGAGI. V shed 0 bases and J shed 1 base, with 12 bases lying between them. The CDR3 here is CASSYSMGRSQETQYF. The DNA of the CDR3 is TGTGCCAGCAGTTACTCGATGGGCAGATCCCAAGAGACCCAGTACTTC.

J is TRBJ2-6 and V is TRBV7-2; D is unresolved. Trimming took off 6 bases at V and 0 bases at J, with 9 bases between the two ends. Germline loops: CDR1 SGHTA, CDR2 FQGNSA. The CDR3 sequence is 15 residues long. The DNA of the CDR3 is TGTGCCAGCAGAAGTCGGAACTCTGGGGCCAACGTCCTGACTTTC. Its protein product is CASRSRNSGANVLTF.

The V gene is TRBV9, the J gene TRBJ2-1, with 8 nucleotides matching TRBD2. In germline, CDR1 is SGDLS, CDR2 YYNGEE. This CDR3 has 18 residues. V lost 0 bases to trimming and J lost 7 bases; unmatched junction nucleotides: 15. In nucleotides, the CDR3 is TGTGCCAGCAGCGTAGATAGCGGGGCCTTGAAAAGGGTGAATGAGCAGTTCTTC. This codes for CASSVDSGALKRVNEQFF.

This rearrangement joins TRBV6-5 to TRBJ1-2; 9 positions match TRBD1. The germline V gene has CDR1 MNHEY and CDR2 SVGAGI. Trimming removed 4 bases from V and 0 bases from J; junction bases left unmatched: 3. The CDR3 consists of 15 residues. The CDR3: CASSSGQGANYGYTF. As DNA, the CDR3 is TGTGCCAGCAGTTCGGGACAGGGAGCTAACTATGGCTACACCTTC.

The chain combines TRBV4-1 with TRBJ1-2; tentative D call: TRBD1 (6 bases). Per the germline V gene, CDR1 is MGHRA and CDR2 is YSYEKL. V dropped 0 bases and J dropped 10 bases, with 21 bases sitting between them. The CDR3 consists of 16 residues. CDR3 nucleotide sequence: TGCGCCAGCAGCCAAGATGCTGCCAGGGGATCCTCTCTCTACACCTTC. Translation gives CASSQDAARGSSLYTF.